Each of the 20 T cell receptor beta chains below was sequenced from the same sample in a study of blood T cell repertoires in COVID-19. Method: immunoSEQ multiplex PCR; TCRdb's copy keeps in-frame clones and lacks some. The sample contains a few hundred thousand clones, about 90% of which appear only once. Sequencing used peripheral blood. These receptors were obtained from a man aged 18 to 30 who had recovered from COVID-19.

The V and J genes are TRBV9 and TRBJ1-2, with TRBD1 matching over 8 bases. This CDR3 has 15 residues. V gave up 0 bases and J gave up 2 bases; unmatched junction bases: 3. Germline V gene lookup returns CDR1 SGDLS and CDR2 YYNGEE. Here the CDR3 reads CASSVGTGLNYGYTF. As DNA, the CDR3 is TGTGCCAGCAGCGTAGGGACAGGGTTGAACTATGGCTACACCTTC.

This sequence joins TRBV13 and TRBJ2-1; maybe TRBD1 (6 bases). Trimming shortened V by 3 bases and J by 3 bases, and 12 bases separated the two germline ends. This CDR3 contains 15 residues. Germline V gene lookup returns CDR1 PRHDT and CDR2 FYEKMQ (reference sequence). This CDR3 is CASSFELGGYNEQFF. The CDR3 coding sequence is TGTGCCAGCAGCTTTGAACTAGGGGGCTACAATGAGCAGTTCTTC.

This chain joins TRBV3-1 (or the pseudogene TRBV3-2) and TRBJ1-1; tentative D call: TRBD1 (6 bases). The CDR3 totals 14 residues. From germline, CDR1 is LGHDT and CDR2 YNNKEL (reference sequence). Trimming left V 2 bases short and J 1 base short, with 8 bases between. DNA for the CDR3: TGTGCCAGCAGCCAAACAGGGCAGAACACTGAAGCTTTCTTT. Translation: CASSQTGQNTEAFF.

DNA for the CDR3: TGTGCCAGCACCCAGGGTGGCCCGGGCTACACCTTC. This gives the protein CASTQGGPGYTF. V and J are TRBV6-5 and TRBJ1-2, with D possibly being TRBD1 (5 bases). From germline, CDR1 is MNHEY and CDR2 SVGAGI. V shed 7 bases and J shed 8 bases, with 14 bases lying between them. The CDR3 has 12 residues.

V gene TRBV6-5 combines with J gene TRBJ1-2; 11 positions agree with TRBD1. The CDR3 is made up of 14 amino acids. The J segment lost 8 bases and the V segment lost 6 bases, leaving 8 bases of the junction unmatched. The germline V gene has CDR1 MNHEY and CDR2 SVGAGI. In DNA form, the CDR3 reads TGTGCCAGCAGCCCCGGGACAGGGGGTTCCGGCTACACCTTC. This gives the protein CASSPGTGGSGYTF.

The V and J genes are TRBV14 and TRBJ1-1; D remains unclear. The CDR3 loop spans 15 amino acids. Germline V gene data show CDR1 as SGHDN and CDR2 as FVKESK. Trimming pared 1 base from V and 7 bases from J, leaving 16 bases between. In DNA, the CDR3 is TGTGCCAGCAGCCAAGGGTTAGGCTTCGGGAATGAAGCTTTCTTT. Its translation is CASSQGLGFGNEAFF.

This chain links TRBV6-5 with TRBJ1-1; the match to TRBD1 covers 7 bases. CDR1 and CDR2 from the germline V gene are MNHEY and SVGAGI. The junction had 9 bases not matched to a gene; V was cut back by 7 bases and J by 7 bases. There are 13 residues in the CDR3. DNA for the CDR3: TGTGCCAGCACCCAATCGGACAGGCTTGAAGCTTTCTTT. The encoded protein is CASTQSDRLEAFF.

The V and J genes are TRBV24-1 and TRBJ2-5, with TRBD2 identical over 7 bases. The CDR3 length is 13 residues. Germline V CDR1 and CDR2: KGHDR, SFDVKD. V lost 0 bases, J lost 7 bases, and 1 base stayed unmatched. For the CDR3, the DNA is TGTGCCACCAGTGATTTGGCTAGCGGGACCCAGTACTTC. Translated, it gives CATSDLASGTQYF.

This chain links TRBV5-1 with TRBJ1-1; D remains ambiguous. The CDR3 spans 13 residues. Per the germline V gene, CDR1 is SGHRS and CDR2 is YFSETQ. V was shortened by 3 bases and J by 2 bases, with 8 bases between the two germline ends. CDR3 bases: TGCGCCAGCAGCTCTTACACCAACACTGAAGCTTTCTTT. Its protein is CASSSYTNTEAFF.

The genes are TRBV28 and TRBJ1-3, with no clear D. Trimming removed 10 bases at V and 9 bases at J, with 13 bases between. Germline loops: CDR1 MDHEN, CDR2 SYDVKM. This CDR3 has 11 residues. The CDR3 is CATSFEATIYF. The DNA for the CDR3 is TGTGCCACCTCTTTTGAAGCCACCATATATTTT.

This clone came up a few times. The rearrangement joins TRBV6-5 to TRBJ2-1; D uncertain. V shed 2 bases and J shed 4 bases, with 9 bases lying between them. CDR1 is MNHEY and CDR2 is SVGAGI in the germline V gene. This CDR3 contains 14 residues. The CDR3, as DNA: TGTGCCAGCAGTTACAGTACGGTTTACAATGAGCAGTTCTTC. Protein sequence: CASSYSTVYNEQFF.

This chain joins TRBV7-9 and TRBJ1-1; D might be TRBD1 (6 bases). There are 17 residues in the CDR3. Trimming took off 5 bases at V and 2 bases at J, with 21 bases between the two ends. Germline CDR1 SEHNR, CDR2 FQNEAQ (reference sequence). CDR3 sequence reads: CASSPRGEGTANTEAFF. Here the CDR3 DNA reads TGTGCCAGCAGCCCGAGGGGGGAGGGGACGGCAAACACTGAAGCTTTCTTT. The full variable domain, completed using reference TRBV7-9 and TRBJ1-1, is DTGVSQNPRHKITKRGQNVTFRCDPISEHNRLYWYRQTLGQGPEFLTYFQNEAQLEKSRLLSDRFSAERPKGSFSTLEIQRTEQGDSAMYLCASSPRGEGTANTEAFFGQGTRLTVV.

V and J are TRBV18 and TRBJ2-1; D is perhaps TRBD1 (7 bases). Trimming removed 1 base from V and 9 bases from J, with 13 bases in between. Germline V lookup: CDR1 KGHSH, CDR2 LQKENI. CDR3 size: 14 residues. CDR3 DNA sequence: TGTGCCAGCTCACCACAAGACAGGGAGGTTGAGCAGTTCTTC. It is translated as CASSPQDREVEQFF.

V is TRBV7-9 and J is TRBJ2-7; weak D call: TRBD1 (6 bases). The CDR3 covers 15 residues. V was trimmed by 5 bases and J by 4 bases, leaving 18 bases between them. Germline V gene lookup returns CDR1 SEHNR and CDR2 FQNEAQ (reference sequence). The CDR3 sequence: CASSPRGRGEYEQYF. CDR3 nucleotide sequence: TGTGCCAGCAGCCCGAGGGGCAGGGGAGAATACGAGCAGTACTTC.

This CDR3 reads CASSYDRASSYEQYF. CDR3 bases: TGTGCCAGCAGCTATGACAGGGCGAGCTCCTACGAGCAGTACTTC. The chain couples TRBV6-6 to TRBJ2-7, with TRBD1 identical over 7 bases. Trimming removed 6 bases from V and 0 bases from J; junction bases left unmatched: 8. This CDR3 is 15 amino acids long. Germline values: CDR1 MNHNY, CDR2 SVGAGI (reference sequence).

This clone was seen at least ten times. This chain uses TRBV19 with TRBJ2-2; no clear D gene. There are 11 residues in the CDR3. V was pared by 10 bases and J by 3 bases, with 6 bases between. Germline CDR1 LNHDA, CDR2 SQIVND (reference sequence). The CDR3 sequence: CATPDTGELFF. The CDR3 DNA reads TGTGCCACTCCTGACACCGGGGAGCTGTTTTTT.

The V and J genes are TRBV7-2 and TRBJ1-2; 8 bases fit TRBD1. The CDR3 runs to 13 residues. Germline trimming cut 5 bases from V and 3 bases from J; bases unmatched to any gene: 2. Germline assignment: CDR1 SGHTA and CDR2 FQGNSA. The CDR3 nucleotides read TGTGCCAGCAGCGTGGACAGGGACTATGGCTACACCTTC. As protein: CASSVDRDYGYTF.

The rearrangement uses TRBV28 and TRBJ2-1; perhaps TRBD2 as D (5 bases). Trimming stripped 8 bases from V and 4 bases from J, with 9 bases between. CDR1 is MDHEN and CDR2 is SYDVKM in the germline V gene. This CDR3 spans 12 amino acids. CDR3 nucleotides: TGTGCCAGCGGAAGGGAGTACAATGAGCAGTTCTTC. This sequence encodes CASGREYNEQFF.

About this clone itself: The identical CDR3 is also encoded by other nucleotide sequences in the sample. V usage is TRBV27 and J usage is TRBJ1-1, with D unclear. The CDR3 is made up of 13 amino acids. Trimming stripped 2 bases from V and 1 base from J, with 5 bases between. Per the germline V gene, CDR1 is MNHEY and CDR2 is SMNVEV (reference sequence). CDR3 residues: CASSLEANTEAFF. In nucleotides, the CDR3 is TGTGCCAGCAGTTTAGAGGCGAACACTGAAGCTTTCTTT.

This clone has more than one count but fewer than ten. The chain carries TRBV19 and TRBJ1-5, with D possibly TRBD1 on 5 matching bases. This CDR3 has 15 residues. CDR1 and CDR2 (germline): LNHDA, SQIVND (reference sequence). The V gene lost 5 bases and the J gene lost 0 bases, with 11 bases spanning the gap. DNA of the CDR3: TGTGCCAGTAGTCTGGACATTTATAGCAATCAGCCCCAGCATTTT. It codes for CASSLDIYSNQPQHF.